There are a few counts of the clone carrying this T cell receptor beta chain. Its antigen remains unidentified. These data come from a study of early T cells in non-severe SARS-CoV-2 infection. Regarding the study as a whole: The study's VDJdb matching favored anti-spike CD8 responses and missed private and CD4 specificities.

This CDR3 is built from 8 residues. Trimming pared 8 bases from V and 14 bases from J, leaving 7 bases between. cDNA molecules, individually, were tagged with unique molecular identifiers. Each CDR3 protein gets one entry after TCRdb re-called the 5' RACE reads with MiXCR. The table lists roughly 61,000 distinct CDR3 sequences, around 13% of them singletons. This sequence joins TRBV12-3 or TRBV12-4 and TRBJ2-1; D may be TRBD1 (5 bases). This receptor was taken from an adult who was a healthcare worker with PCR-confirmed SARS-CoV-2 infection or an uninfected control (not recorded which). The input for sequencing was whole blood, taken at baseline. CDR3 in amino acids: CASSGKFF. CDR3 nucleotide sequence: TGTGCCAGCTCAGGGAAGTTCTTC.